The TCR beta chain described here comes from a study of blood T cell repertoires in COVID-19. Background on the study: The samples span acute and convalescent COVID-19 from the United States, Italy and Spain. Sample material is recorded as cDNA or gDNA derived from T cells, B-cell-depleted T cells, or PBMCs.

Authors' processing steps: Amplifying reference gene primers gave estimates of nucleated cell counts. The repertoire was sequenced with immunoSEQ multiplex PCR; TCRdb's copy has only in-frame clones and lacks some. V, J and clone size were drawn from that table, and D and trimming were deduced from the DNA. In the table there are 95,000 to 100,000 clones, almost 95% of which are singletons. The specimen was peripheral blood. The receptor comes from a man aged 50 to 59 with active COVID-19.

The CDR3 region is CATSDRANEQFF. The CDR3 nucleotides are TGTGCCACCAGTGACAGGGCCAATGAGCAGTTCTTC. The chain joins TRBV24-1 to TRBJ2-1; D might be TRBD1 (5 bases). This CDR3 is 12 amino acids long. Per germline, CDR1 KGHDR and CDR2 SFDVKD. The V end lost 4 bases, the J end lost 6 bases, and 6 bases lay between the germline ends.